The present T cell receptor beta chain was sequenced within a study of blood T cells in healthy people across ages. For the second PCR, which ran for about 7 to 12 cycles, a sample-barcoded 5' primer and a J-beta primer mix were used. One entry per CDR3 protein, called by TCRdb with MiXCR from the 5' RACE reads. The table includes approximately 1.5 million distinct CDR3 sequences, 35% to 45% detected once. The V gene's germline CDR1 is DFQATT and CDR2 SNEGSKA (reference sequence). V lost 1 base to trimming and J lost 3 bases; unmatched junction nucleotides: 13. The CDR3 loop spans 18 amino acids. This TCR was recovered from a woman under 30 in good health. The V and J genes are TRBV20-1 and TRBJ2-1, with 9 positions matching TRBD2. Sequenced: blood. The CDR3 here is CSARGGPPFSGSYNEQFF. For the CDR3, the DNA is TGCAGTGCTAGAGGTGGGCCCCCCTTTAGCGGGAGCTACAATGAGCAGTTCTTC.